This T cell receptor beta chain was identified in a study of shared clonotypes between healthy human individuals. J was trimmed by 0 bases and V by 5 bases; bases with no gene match: 3. Per germline, CDR1 SGHTA and CDR2 FQGNSA. The CDR3 consists of 14 residues. Whole-study findings and limits: It was expected that sequencing depth would affect clonotype sharing among donors. Naive subsets typically showed greater estimated richness than memory subsets. Sample collection involved blood only; tissue repertoires are likely different. Large sequencing depth failed to make sorted-subset sequencing complete, rarefaction showed.

Notes on this clone: Its target is not known.

Here immunoSEQ multiplex PCR was the method, and the copy in TCRdb shows in-frame clones only, minus some. This table holds 1,500,000 or so clones, roughly 96% found once. This clonotype was sampled from a man aged 25-45 years in good health. V usage is TRBV7-2 and J usage is TRBJ1-1; 7 bases line up with TRBD1. The sequenced sample was naive CD4+ T cells sorted from blood. The subset: CD45RA+ positively selected. CDR3 region: CASSGQVMNTEAFF. DNA for the CDR3: TGTGCCAGCAGCGGACAGGTAATGAACACTGAAGCTTTCTTT.